The 30 T cell receptor beta chains below were found in one sample sequenced in a study of blood T cell repertoires in COVID-19. TCRdb keeps only in-frame clones here, not all; method: immunoSEQ multiplex PCR. The data show 40,000 or so clones, 75% to 90% seen once. Sequencing was done on a sample of peripheral blood. These receptors were collected from a man between 60 and 75 years old with active COVID-19.

The gene calls are TRBV6-2 or TRBV6-3 and TRBJ1-1; D call uncertain. CDR3 length equals 13 residues. V lost 3 bases and J 2 bases, leaving 7 bases between the germline ends. CDR1 is MNHEY, CDR2 SVGEGT, per germline. In DNA form, the CDR3 reads TGTGCCAGCAGTTATGCTATAAACACTGAAGCTTTCTTT. Its translation: CASSYAINTEAFF.

This chain links TRBV9 with TRBJ2-7; D may be TRBD2 (5 bases). Germline lookup yields CDR1 SGDLS and CDR2 YYNGEE. Trimming shortened V by 4 bases and J by 2 bases, and 16 bases separated the two germline ends. The CDR3 extends over 15 amino acids. CDR3 amino acids: CASSSSEAQTYEQYF. The CDR3 DNA reads as TGTGCCAGCAGCTCTTCGGAGGCCCAAACCTACGAGCAGTACTTC.

The table lists this clone with a few counts. The chain employs TRBV4-1 and TRBJ2-3, with TRBD2 matching 12 bases. Germline CDR1 is MGHRA and CDR2 is YSYEKL. V gave up 4 bases and J gave up 2 bases; unmatched junction bases: 10. The CDR3 spans 18 residues. In nucleotides, the CDR3 is TGCGCCAGCAGCCCAAAAGGACTAGCGGGATCCTACACAGATACGCAGTATTTT. Translated: CASSPKGLAGSYTDTQYF.

The chain joins TRBV29-1 to TRBJ1-3; TRBD1 might be the D (6 bases). The germline V gene encodes CDR1 SQVTM and CDR2 ANQGSEA. The germline V and J ends were trimmed by 6 bases and 0 bases, with 12 bases remaining between them. The CDR3 covers 14 residues. CDR3 region: CSVGDTNSGNTIYF. The CDR3 nucleotides read TGCAGCGTGGGGGACACCAACTCTGGAAACACCATATATTTT.

The chain joins TRBV18 to TRBJ2-5; D not resolved. Trimming cost V 3 bases and J 2 bases, with 4 bases left between them. CDR1 and CDR2 from the germline V gene are KGHSH and LQKENI. The CDR3 has 12 amino acids. As DNA, the CDR3 is TGTGCCAGCTCACCCCTTCAAGAGACCCAGTACTTC. Translating gives CASSPLQETQYF.

The J gene is TRBJ1-2, the V gene TRBV19; no reliable D call. V dropped 2 bases and J dropped 4 bases, with 5 bases sitting between them. This CDR3 spans 12 amino acids. Germline lookup yields CDR1 LNHDA and CDR2 SQIVND (reference sequence). This CDR3 is CASSISLYGYTF. The CDR3 DNA sequence: TGTGCCAGTAGTATATCCCTCTATGGCTACACCTTC.

The DNA for the CDR3 is TGTGCCAGCAGTGTCGCGACATTGGGAGAGACCCAGTACTTC. It translates to CASSVATLGETQYF. The chain links TRBV2 to TRBJ2-5; D gene ambiguous. The CDR3 covers 14 residues. Trimming cost V 4 bases and J 4 bases, with 13 bases left between them. Germline V gene lookup returns CDR1 SNHLY and CDR2 FYNNEI.

The chain uses TRBV4-2 and TRBJ2-4; 10 nucleotides line up with TRBD2. V dropped 0 bases and J dropped 9; count of bases not matched to a gene: 8. In germline, CDR1 is LGHNA, CDR2 YNFKEQ. The CDR3 consists of 16 residues. CDR3 amino acids: CASSQESSGRASIQYF. The CDR3 DNA reads as TGTGCCAGCAGCCAAGAATCGAGCGGGAGGGCCAGCATTCAGTACTTC.

This chain connects TRBV2 to TRBJ2-1, with 7 bases matching TRBD2. Germline CDR1 reads SNHLY; CDR2 reads FYNNEI. The CDR3 is 14 amino acids. Germline trimming cut 3 bases from V and 6 bases from J; bases unmatched to any gene: 5. CDR3 nucleotide sequence: TGTGCCAGCAGTGAGGGCGGGAGAGTCAATGAGCAGTTCTTC. As protein: CASSEGGRVNEQFF.

The chain couples TRBV6-2 or TRBV6-3 to TRBJ2-2; TRBD2 matches 13 bases. CDR1 and CDR2 from the germline V gene are MNHEY and SVGEGT. The J segment lost 5 bases and the V segment lost 4 bases, leaving 7 bases of the junction unmatched. This CDR3 has 17 residues. CDR3 DNA sequence: TGTGCCAGCAGTTCCACTAGCGGGAGGGCCGGGACCGGGGAGCTGTTTTTT. Residues: CASSSTSGRAGTGELFF.

This clone was counted between two and nine times. The chain joins TRBV7-9 to TRBJ2-3, with D possibly being TRBD1 (5 bases). Trimming pared 1 base from V and 0 bases from J, leaving 17 bases between. This CDR3 spans 18 amino acids. Per germline, CDR1 SEHNR and CDR2 FQNEAQ (reference sequence). CDR3 sequence (DNA): TGTGCCAGCAGCTTAGTGGGGCAGGGTTTGGAAAGCACAGATACGCAGTATTTT. Residues: CASSLVGQGLESTDTQYF.

This chain connects TRBV5-1 to TRBJ1-1, with 9 bases that match TRBD1. The CDR3 extends over 14 amino acids. J lost 5 bases, V lost 0 bases, and 2 bases had no gene match. The germline CDR1 and CDR2 sequences are SGHRS and YFSETQ. This CDR3 reads CASSLAGQGTEAFF. The CDR3 region has the DNA TGCGCCAGCAGCTTGGCGGGACAGGGAACTGAAGCTTTCTTT. The full variable domain, rest sourced from reference TRBV5-1 and TRBJ1-1, is KAGVTQTPRYLIKTRGQQVTLSCSPISGHRSVSWYQQTPGQGLQFLFEYFSETQRNKGNFPGRFSGRQFSNSRSEMNVSTLELGDSALYLCASSLAGQGTEAFFGQGTRLTVV.

In its sample, this clone was seen a few times. The gene calls are TRBV6-5 and TRBJ1-1; 8 positions agree with TRBD1. Trimming took 5 bases from V and 7 from J; bases not matched to a gene: 9. This CDR3 spans 14 amino acids. The germline V gene encodes CDR1 MNHEY and CDR2 SVGAGI. This CDR3 is CASSPTGGRVEAFF. The CDR3 DNA reads TGTGCCAGCAGTCCTACAGGGGGTCGCGTTGAAGCTTTCTTT.

This sequence joins TRBV2 and TRBJ2-3, with a possible D match to TRBD2 (6 bases). CDR1 is SNHLY, CDR2 FYNNEI, per germline. The CDR3 length is 15 residues. V was clipped by 3 bases and J by 2 bases, with 12 bases between them. This CDR3 is CASSDPAGPTDTQYF. The CDR3 DNA reads TGTGCCAGCAGTGATCCGGCGGGACCCACAGATACGCAGTATTTT.

This clone was counted a single time. The V call is TRBV4-3, the J call TRBJ1-2; a possible D gene is TRBD1 (5 bases). Germline-derived CDR1 and CDR2 are LGHNA and YSLEER. Trimming cost V 0 bases and J 4 bases, with 12 bases left between them. The CDR3 runs to 15 residues. CDR3 sequence: CASSQEGTGAYGYTF. In DNA form, the CDR3 reads TGCGCCAGCAGCCAAGAGGGGACGGGAGCCTATGGCTACACCTTC.

The CDR3 here is CASSTTLSGSSQYF. The CDR3 coding sequence is TGTGCCAGCAGCACGACCTTAAGCGGGAGTTCGCAGTATTTT. The chain is built from TRBV7-2 and TRBJ2-3, with 8 bases fitting TRBD2. This CDR3 is 14 amino acids long. Trimming at V came to 5 bases and at J to 10 bases, leaving 11 bases not matched to a gene. Per the germline V gene, CDR1 is SGHTA and CDR2 is FQGNSA.

This clone was detected only a few times. V usage is TRBV4-1 and J usage is TRBJ1-4; TRBD1 matches 9 bases. Germline loops: CDR1 MGHRA, CDR2 YSYEKL. This CDR3 is built from 15 residues. With 4 bases clipped from V and 5 bases from J, the junction kept 5 bases outside the gene matches. The DNA for the CDR3 is TGCGCCAGCAGCCTCGGGGACAGGGACAATGAAAAACTGTTTTTT. It specifies CASSLGDRDNEKLFF.

The chain uses TRBV7-3 and TRBJ2-5; 9 nucleotides align to TRBD1. The CDR3 has 15 amino acids. Germline trimming cut 5 bases from V and 5 bases from J; bases unmatched to any gene: 9. CDR1 and CDR2 (germline): SGHTA, FQGTGA. The chain's CDR3 is CASSEGTGSMETQYF. The CDR3 DNA is TGTGCCAGCAGCGAGGGGACAGGGAGTATGGAGACCCAGTACTTC.

This clone was seen only once. The chain uses TRBV4-1 and TRBJ2-1; 10 bases map to TRBD1. The germline V gene encodes CDR1 MGHRA and CDR2 YSYEKL. V lost 4 bases to trimming and J lost 6 bases; unmatched junction nucleotides: 9. The CDR3 is made up of 16 amino acids. The CDR3 here is CASSRSGTGALNEQFF. DNA of the CDR3: TGCGCCAGCAGCCGAAGTGGGACAGGGGCCCTCAATGAGCAGTTCTTC.

This clone showed up just a few times. The chain is built from TRBV12-3 or TRBV12-4 and TRBJ1-5, with TRBD1 matching 7 bases. V dropped 5 bases and J dropped 4; count of bases not matched to a gene: 2. The CDR3 spans 13 residues. The CDR3: CASSGTVNQPQHF. In nucleotides, the CDR3 is TGTGCCAGCAGTGGGACAGTTAATCAGCCCCAGCATTTT.

The chain uses TRBV19 and TRBJ2-1; 7 bases are a match to TRBD2. The germline V gene encodes CDR1 LNHDA and CDR2 SQIVND (reference sequence). The J segment lost 7 bases and the V segment lost 3 bases, leaving 9 bases of the junction unmatched. The CDR3 loop spans 15 amino acids. The CDR3 sequence: CASSMGAGAKNEQFF. CDR3 DNA sequence: TGTGCCAGTAGTATGGGTGCGGGAGCGAAGAATGAGCAGTTCTTC.

This chain connects TRBV9 to TRBJ1-4; 8 nucleotides agree with TRBD1. The CDR3 contains 15 residues. J lost 8 bases, V lost 3 bases, and 9 bases had no gene match. The germline V gene has CDR1 SGDLS and CDR2 YYNGEE. Here the CDR3 DNA reads TGTGCCAGCAGCGGCTCAGGGGGCGCAAGGGAAAAACTGTTTTTT. It translates to CASSGSGGAREKLFF.

This chain links TRBV10-3 with TRBJ2-5; weak D call: TRBD1 (7 bases). Per the germline V gene, CDR1 is ENHRY and CDR2 is SYGVKD. This CDR3 contains 15 residues. Trimming pared 0 bases from V and 4 bases from J, leaving 12 bases between. The CDR3 region is CAISESARGVETQYF. The CDR3 DNA reads TGTGCCATCAGTGAGTCGGCCAGGGGGGTAGAGACCCAGTACTTC.

This clone occurred once. The chain is built from TRBV15 and TRBJ2-7; D is possibly TRBD2 (5 bases). Per germline, CDR1 LNHNV and CDR2 YYDKDF (reference sequence). The CDR3 has 14 residues. The V and J ends lost 0 bases and 3 bases respectively, with 9 bases between them. The CDR3: CATSRETGLYEQYF. As DNA, the CDR3 is TGTGCCACCAGCAGAGAAACCGGACTCTACGAGCAGTACTTC.

This rearrangement joins TRBV15 to TRBJ1-5; 7 bases fit TRBD1. The V gene end was trimmed by 2 bases and the J gene end by 0 bases; junction bases not matched to a gene: 1. The CDR3 loop spans 15 amino acids. Germline V gene lookup returns CDR1 LNHNV and CDR2 YYDKDF (reference sequence). The CDR3 sequence is CATSRQGGSNQPQHF. CDR3 nucleotides: TGTGCCACCAGCAGACAGGGGGGTAGCAATCAGCCCCAGCATTTT.

For this clone: One junction end disagrees with the germline gene, perhaps due to a read error. The rearrangement joins TRBV7-7 to TRBJ2-1; 13 bases are shared with TRBD2. The germline CDR1 and CDR2 sequences are SSHAT and FNYEAQ (reference sequence). The CDR3 length is 19 residues. CDR3 in DNA: TGTGCTAGCAGCTTGGGTGACTACTTTGGACTAGCGGGAGAAAATGAGCAGTTCTTC. Protein: CASSLGDYFGLAGENEQFF.

The rearrangement links TRBV2 to TRBJ2-5; 8 bases map to TRBD2. The V and J ends lost 4 bases and 4 bases, in that order; junction bases with no gene match: 5. The CDR3 is 14 residues long. Germline V gives CDR1 SNHLY, CDR2 FYNNEI. CDR3 amino acids: CASSGVGGGETQYF. The CDR3 nucleotides read TGTGCCAGCAGTGGCGTCGGGGGGGGAGAGACCCAGTACTTC.

The rearrangement links TRBV21-1 to TRBJ1-3; TRBD1, as called in the table, went unchecked against the DNA. TRBV21-1 is a pseudogene segment. The CDR3 totals 17 residues. Written as DNA, the CDR3 is TGTGCCAGCAGCAAAGGAGGCAAGGGGGCATATGGAAACACCATATATTTT. It specifies CASSKGGKGAYGNTIYF.

This rearrangement joins TRBV5-1 to TRBJ2-7; D is undetermined. From germline, CDR1 is SGHRS and CDR2 YFSETQ. V was pared by 4 bases and J by 1 base, with 21 bases between. This CDR3 is built from 17 residues. The DNA for the CDR3 is TGCGCCAGCAGCCTCGCGCCGGCGTCCCCGGGTTCCTACGAGCAGTACTTC. Its translation: CASSLAPASPGSYEQYF.

This chain uses TRBV6-5 with TRBJ2-4, with TRBD1 matching over 10 bases. Germline-derived CDR1 and CDR2 are MNHEY and SVGAGI. With 6 bases clipped from V and 13 bases from J, the junction kept 12 bases outside the gene matches. The CDR3 is made up of 14 amino acids. CDR3 coding DNA: TGTGCCAGCAGACCCGGGACAGGGGCCCTTGGGCAGTACTTC. Its translation: CASRPGTGALGQYF.